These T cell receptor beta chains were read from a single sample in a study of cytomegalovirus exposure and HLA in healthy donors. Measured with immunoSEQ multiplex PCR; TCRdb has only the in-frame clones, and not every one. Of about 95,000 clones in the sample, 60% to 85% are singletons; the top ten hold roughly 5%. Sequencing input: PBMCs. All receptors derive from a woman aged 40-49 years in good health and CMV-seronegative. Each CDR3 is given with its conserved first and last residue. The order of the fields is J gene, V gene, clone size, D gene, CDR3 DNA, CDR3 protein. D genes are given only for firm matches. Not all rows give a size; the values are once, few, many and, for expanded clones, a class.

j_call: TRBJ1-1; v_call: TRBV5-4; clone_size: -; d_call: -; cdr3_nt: TGTGCCAGCAGCTCAAGCAGGGTCACTGAAGCTTTCTTT; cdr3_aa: CASSSSRVTEAFF
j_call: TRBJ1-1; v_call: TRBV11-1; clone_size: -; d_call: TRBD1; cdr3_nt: TGTGCCAGCAGCACGTCCGGGCGGACAGGGAAGGAAGCTTTCTTT; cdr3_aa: CASSTSGRTGKEAFF
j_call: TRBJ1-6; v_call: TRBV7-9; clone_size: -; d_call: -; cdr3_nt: TGTGCCAGCAGTCCGTCCGGGGGGGGGAATTCACCCCTCCACTTT; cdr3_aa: CASSPSGGGNSPLHF
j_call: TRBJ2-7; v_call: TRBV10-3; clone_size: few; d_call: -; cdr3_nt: TGTGCCATCATGGCCAGCTCCTACGAGCAGTACTTC; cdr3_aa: CAIMASSYEQYF
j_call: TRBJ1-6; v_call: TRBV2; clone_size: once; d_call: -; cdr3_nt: TGTGCCAGCAGACTCGGGGATTTGGATTCACCCCTCCACTTT; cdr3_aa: CASRLGDLDSPLHF
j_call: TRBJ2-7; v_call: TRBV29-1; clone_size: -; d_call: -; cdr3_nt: TGCAGCGTTGAAGGAGGAACCCTCTACGAGCAGTACTTC; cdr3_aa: CSVEGGTLYEQYF
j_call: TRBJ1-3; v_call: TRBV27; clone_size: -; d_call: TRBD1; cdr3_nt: TGTGCCAGCAGTCGCCTACGAGGACAGGGTGGTAGAAACACCATATATTTT; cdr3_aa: CASSRLRGQGGRNTIYF
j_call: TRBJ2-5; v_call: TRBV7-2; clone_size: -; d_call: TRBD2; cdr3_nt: TGTGCCAGCAGCGAACTAGCGGGGGGGATTGCGGAGACCCAGTACTTC; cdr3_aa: CASSELAGGIAETQYF
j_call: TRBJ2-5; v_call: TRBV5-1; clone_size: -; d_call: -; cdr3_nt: TGCGCCAGCAGCTTGGCGGGACATCTTACGGAGACCCAGTACTTC; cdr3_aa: CASSLAGHLTETQYF
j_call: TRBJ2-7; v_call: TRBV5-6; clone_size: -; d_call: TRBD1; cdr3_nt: TGTGCCAGCAGCTTGGTAGGACAGGGTGTCCACGAGCAGTACTTC; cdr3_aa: CASSLVGQGVHEQYF
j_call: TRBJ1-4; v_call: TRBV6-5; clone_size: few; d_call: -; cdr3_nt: TGTGCCAGCAGTTTAGGGGTGTCTAATGAAAAACTGTTTTTT; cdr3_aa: CASSLGVSNEKLFF
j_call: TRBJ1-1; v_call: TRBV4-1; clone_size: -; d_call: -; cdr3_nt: TGCGCCAGCAGCCAAGAGGAGGAGGGTGAGGCTGAAGCTTTCTTT; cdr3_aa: CASSQEEEGEAEAFF
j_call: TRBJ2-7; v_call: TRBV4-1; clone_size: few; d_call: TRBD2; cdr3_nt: TGCGCCAGCAGCCCTACGGGACTAGCGGGGGGGCAGGGCTACGAGCAGTACTTC; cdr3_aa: CASSPTGLAGGQGYEQYF
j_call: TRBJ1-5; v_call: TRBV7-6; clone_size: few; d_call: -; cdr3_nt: TGTGCCAGCAGCTTAGGGTCCGGGACTAACAATCAGCCCCAGCATTTT; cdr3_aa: CASSLGSGTNNQPQHF
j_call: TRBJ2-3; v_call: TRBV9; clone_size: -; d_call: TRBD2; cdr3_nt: TGTGCCAGCAGCGTGGGACTAGCGACAGATACGCAGTATTTT; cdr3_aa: CASSVGLATDTQYF
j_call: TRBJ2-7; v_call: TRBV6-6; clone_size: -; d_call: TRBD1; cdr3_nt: TGTGCCAGCAGCCACACCCGACAGGGTCCCGGCTACGAGCAGTACTTC; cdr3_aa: CASSHTRQGPGYEQYF
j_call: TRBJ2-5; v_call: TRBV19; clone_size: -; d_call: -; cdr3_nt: TGTGCCAGTAGTGCGGGGGCCTTCCAAGAGACCCAGTACTTC; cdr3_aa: CASSAGAFQETQYF
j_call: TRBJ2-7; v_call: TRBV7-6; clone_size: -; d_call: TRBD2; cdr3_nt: TGTGCCAGCAGCGAACGACTCGCGGGGGACCCCTACGAGCAGTACTTC; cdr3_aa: CASSERLAGDPYEQYF
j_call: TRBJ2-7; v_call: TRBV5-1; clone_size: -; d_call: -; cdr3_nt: TGCGCCAGCAGCTTGGAACAGGTAAATGACGAGCAGTACTTC; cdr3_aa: CASSLEQVNDEQYF
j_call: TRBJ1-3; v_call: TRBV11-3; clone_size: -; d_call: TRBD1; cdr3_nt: TGTGCCAGCAGCGCTGGGACAGGCTCTGGAAACACCATATATTTT; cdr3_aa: CASSAGTGSGNTIYF
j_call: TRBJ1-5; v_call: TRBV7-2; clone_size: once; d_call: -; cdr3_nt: TGTGCCAGCAGCTTTAACAGAAACCAGCCCCAGCATTTT; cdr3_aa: CASSFNRNQPQHF
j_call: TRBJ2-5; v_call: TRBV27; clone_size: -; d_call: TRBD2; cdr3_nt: TGTGCCAGCAGTGCCCGACTAGCGGGGCGAGCTACAGCGACCCAGTACTTC; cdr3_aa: CASSARLAGRATATQYF
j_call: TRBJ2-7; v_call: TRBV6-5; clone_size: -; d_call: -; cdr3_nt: TGTGCCAGCAGTTACGAAGGAGGCGACGAGCAGTACTTC; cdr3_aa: CASSYEGGDEQYF
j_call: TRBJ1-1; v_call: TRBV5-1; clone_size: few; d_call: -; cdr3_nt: TGCGCCAGCAGCTTGACAGGGTCGAACACTGAAGCTTTCTTT; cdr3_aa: CASSLTGSNTEAFF
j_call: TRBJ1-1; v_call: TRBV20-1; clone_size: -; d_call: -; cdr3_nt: TGCAGTGCTAGCCAGAACACTGAAGCTTTCTTT; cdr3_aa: CSASQNTEAFF
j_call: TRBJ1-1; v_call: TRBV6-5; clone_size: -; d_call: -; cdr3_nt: TGTGCCAGCAGCTTCGACCATTCTGACAGGACGAAAGCTTTCTTT; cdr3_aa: CASSFDHSDRTKAFF
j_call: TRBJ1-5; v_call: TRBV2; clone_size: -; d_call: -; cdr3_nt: TGTGCCAGCAGGGAGGGCAATCAGCCCCAGCATTTT; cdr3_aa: CASREGNQPQHF
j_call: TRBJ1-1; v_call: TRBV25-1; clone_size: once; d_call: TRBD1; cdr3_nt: TGTGCCAGCAGTGAAAACAGGGGAGTTATCTACACTGAAGCTTTCTTT; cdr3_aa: CASSENRGVIYTEAFF
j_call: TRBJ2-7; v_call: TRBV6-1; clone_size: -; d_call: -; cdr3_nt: TGTGCCAGTGGAACAGGGTCCCTCACCAACGAGCAGTACTTC; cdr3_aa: CASGTGSLTNEQYF
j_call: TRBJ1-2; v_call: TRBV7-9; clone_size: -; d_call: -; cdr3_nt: TGTGCCAGCAGCGCGGGCAGGGGTAACTATGGCTACACCTTC; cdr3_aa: CASSAGRGNYGYTF
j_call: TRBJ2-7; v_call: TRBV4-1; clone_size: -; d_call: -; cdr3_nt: TGCGCCAGCAGCCAAGATAGACAGGCGACCTACGAGCAGTACTTC; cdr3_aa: CASSQDRQATYEQYF
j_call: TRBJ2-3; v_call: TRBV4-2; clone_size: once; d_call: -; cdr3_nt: TGTGCCAGCAGCCAAGATACCCTAGCGAGTACCACAGATACGCAGTATTTT; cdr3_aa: CASSQDTLASTTDTQYF
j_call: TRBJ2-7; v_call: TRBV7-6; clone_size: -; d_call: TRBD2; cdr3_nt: TGTGCCAGCAGCCAGGGACTAGCGAACGAGCAGTACTTC; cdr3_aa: CASSQGLANEQYF
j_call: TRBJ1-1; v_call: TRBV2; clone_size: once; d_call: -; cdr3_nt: TGTGCCAGCAGGGACAGTACAATGAACACTGAAGCTTTCTTT; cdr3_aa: CASRDSTMNTEAFF
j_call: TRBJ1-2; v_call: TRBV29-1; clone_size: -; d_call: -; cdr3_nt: TGCAGCGTTGGGTTGGAGTTTCGCGTACGGGGTTTCACAGATGGCTACACCTTC; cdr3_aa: CSVGLEFRVRGFTDGYTF
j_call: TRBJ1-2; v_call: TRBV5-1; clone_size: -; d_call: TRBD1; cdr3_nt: TGCGCCAGCAGCCCCGCGGGACAGAGGGATAACTATGGCTACACCTTC; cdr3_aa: CASSPAGQRDNYGYTF
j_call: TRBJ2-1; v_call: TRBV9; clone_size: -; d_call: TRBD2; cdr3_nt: TGTGCCAGCAGCCCTAGACTAGCGGGGGCCCAGGGGGGTTGGAATGAGCAGTTCTTC; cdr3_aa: CASSPRLAGAQGGWNEQFF